These T cell receptor beta chains were read from a single sample in a study of radiotherapy plus CTLA-4 blockade in lung cancer. Using immunoSEQ multiplex PCR, the repertoire was profiled, and TCRdb retains in-frame clones only, with some absent. This table holds some 110,000 clones, 75% to 80% found once. Here the sequenced sample was peripheral blood, taken from a patient treated with radiotherapy plus ipilimumab. These receptors all stem from a human donor with non-small cell lung cancer who had a partial response to radiotherapy plus ipilimumab. The CDR3 runs from the conserved cysteine through the conserved F or W. A D gene is named only where the DNA matches it firmly. A row's size may be missing; if present it is once, few, many or a size class.

TRBJ2-7 TRBV29-1 - - TGCAGCGTTGGGCGGAACTCCTACGAGCAGTACTTC CSVGRNSYEQYF
TRBJ1-1 TRBV27 - - TGTGCCAGCAGTTTCGGGGGTTCTGAGAACACTGAAGCTTTCTTT CASSFGGSENTEAFF
TRBJ1-1 TRBV4-1 - - TGCGCCAGCAGACGCGGGGGCACTGAAGCTTTCTTT CASRRGGTEAFF
TRBJ2-7 TRBV4-1 - TRBD2 TGCGCCAGCAGCCCGGGACTAGCGGAGGGGGCCTACGAGCAGTACTTC CASSPGLAEGAYEQYF
TRBJ2-7 TRBV29-1 - - TGCAGCGTTGCTCAGGGAGGTTACTACGAGCAGTACTTC CSVAQGGYYEQYF
TRBJ2-5 TRBV5-1 - TRBD1 TGCGCCAGCAGCTGGGGGACAGAGAAAGAGACCCAGTACTTC CASSWGTEKETQYF
TRBJ2-1 TRBV6-4 medium-sized TRBD2 TGTGCCAGCAGTGATGGTCTAGCGGGATCCAATGAGCAGTTCTTC CASSDGLAGSNEQFF
TRBJ2-3 TRBV7-7 - - TGTGCTAGCAGCCAGACTAGTAGCACAGATACGCAGTATTTT CASSQTSSTDTQYF
TRBJ2-1 TRBV27 - - TGTGCCAGCAGTTTTCAATCCTACAATGAGCAGTTCTTC CASSFQSYNEQFF
TRBJ1-6 TRBV6-1 - - TGTGCCAGCAGTGAAATGGGGGGAGGGAATTCACCCCTCCACTTT CASSEMGGGNSPLHF
TRBJ2-5 TRBV6-6 - TRBD1 TGTGCCACAACAGGGGGATTGGGGCAAGAGACCCAGTACTTC CATTGGLGQETQYF
TRBJ2-7 TRBV6-6 - - TGTGCCAGCAGTTACTCGGGGCATCAGGGGTACGAGCAGTACTTC CASSYSGHQGYEQYF